This TCR beta chain comes out of a study of neoadjuvant anti-PD-1 for oral cavity cancer. Study at large: Around day 43, patients without progression received a fourth nivolumab dose before surgery.

Time point reported: after neoadjuvant nivolumab, at surgical resection. These oral cavity squamous cell carcinomas were HPV-negative and locally advanced. Details on this clone: Its matching antigen is unknown.

PBMC libraries mostly used about 500 ng of input genomic DNA, with six replicates per sample. The data were produced by immunoSEQ multiplex PCR, yet TCRdb's version contains in-frame clones alone and is incomplete. The sample has some 70,000 clones; 70% to 90% are singletons. Whole-study results and caveats: Pretreatment Treg/Th17 ratio correlated inversely with post-treatment tumor clonality.

The origin of this receptor is a person between 40 and 79 years old with oral cavity squamous cell carcinoma. The source was PBMCs, collected after nivolumab (anti-PD-1) treatment.

The CDR3 protein is CAWSKGLPTNGYTF. As DNA, the CDR3 is TGTGCCTGGAGTAAGGGACTCCCAACTAATGGCTACACCTTC. This sequence joins TRBV30 and TRBJ1-2; TRBD1 might be the D (5 bases). Germline loops: CDR1 GTSNPN, CDR2 SVGIG (reference sequence). There are 14 residues in the CDR3. Trimming left V 2 bases short and J 6 bases short, with 16 bases between.